This TCR beta chain was recorded in a study of T cell responses to AZD1222 COVID-19 vaccine. General observations from the study: Among spike-specific TCRs, nearly half reportedly target unmutated variant regions. Clonal diversity may have been underestimated in mostly white British donors. There were vaccine-associated CD4 TCRs across spike, dominant at 160-218 and 743-854. Repertoires were sampled only after the peak T cell response.

The CDR3 totals 15 residues. Between the trimmed V and J ends, which lost 1 base and 2 bases, there was a span of 12 bases. Germline V gene sequence: CDR1 SGHVS, CDR2 FQNEAQ. In regard to this clone: Antigen: not known.

Measured with immunoSEQ multiplex PCR; TCRdb has only the in-frame clones, and not every one. The sample has 60,000 or so clones; 84% are singletons. This chain uses TRBV7-8 with TRBJ2-7; D unclear. This specimen was peripheral blood, taken on day 0 of AZD1222 vaccination. This TCR derives from an adult in good health. The CDR3 is CASSLVSAEPYEQYF. As DNA, the CDR3 is TGTGCCAGCAGCTTAGTTTCGGCCGAACCCTACGAGCAGTACTTC. Drawing the rest from reference TRBV7-8 and TRBJ2-7, the complete variable domain is GAGVSQSPRYKVAKRGQDVALRCDPISGHVSLFWYQQALGQGPEFLTYFQNEAQLDKSGLPSDRFFAERPEGSVSTLKIQRTQQEDSAVYLCASSLVSAEPYEQYFGPGTRLTVT.